Below, one T cell receptor (beta chain) is given with its context. Construction of the TCRbeta library involved unique molecular identifiers. TCRdb re-called the PCR reads with MiXCR, one entry per CDR3 protein. The table shows some 290,000 distinct CDR3 sequences, with nearly 10% occurring only once. The source of the sample is a study of T-cell reconstitution after alpha-beta-depleted transplantation in children. The CDR3 is made up of 13 amino acids. V lost 0 bases and J lost 1, with 5 bases in between. Germline V gene lookup returns CDR1 SGHDT and CDR2 YYEEEE. The clonotype originates from a human donor who donated a stem cell graft to a child with SCID. The rearrangement uses TRBV5-6 and TRBJ2-7; D call uncertain. Source: PBMCs from the stem cell graft donor, taken from the stem cell graft. The CDR3 here is CASSLVKSYEQYF. The CDR3 coding sequence is TGTGCCAGCAGCTTGGTGAAATCCTACGAGCAGTACTTC.